This T cell receptor beta chain derives from a study of blood T cell repertoires in COVID-19. Repertoires were generated with immunoSEQ multiplex PCR, while TCRdb's copy carries only in-frame clones and drops some. The sample includes some 200,000 clones, approximately 80% of them seen just once. This clone came up a few times. Specimen: peripheral blood. The sequence was collected from a human donor in a cohort sampled during active COVID-19.

In DNA form, the CDR3 reads TGTGCCAGTAGTCCGACTAGCGGGGGAGAGACCCAGTACTTC. Its protein is CASSPTSGGETQYF. V is TRBV19 and J is TRBJ2-5; 12 bases map to TRBD2. This CDR3 has 14 amino acids. CDR1 and CDR2 from the germline V gene are LNHDA and SQIVND (reference sequence). V dropped 5 bases and J dropped 4; count of bases not matched to a gene: 2. Supplemented by reference TRBV19 and TRBJ2-5, the full variable domain reads DGGITQSPKYLFRKEGQNVTLSCEQNLNHDAMYWYRQDPGQGLRLIYYSQIVNDFQKGDIAEGYSVSREKKESFPLTVTSAQKNPTAFYLCASSPTSGGETQYFGPGTRLLVL.